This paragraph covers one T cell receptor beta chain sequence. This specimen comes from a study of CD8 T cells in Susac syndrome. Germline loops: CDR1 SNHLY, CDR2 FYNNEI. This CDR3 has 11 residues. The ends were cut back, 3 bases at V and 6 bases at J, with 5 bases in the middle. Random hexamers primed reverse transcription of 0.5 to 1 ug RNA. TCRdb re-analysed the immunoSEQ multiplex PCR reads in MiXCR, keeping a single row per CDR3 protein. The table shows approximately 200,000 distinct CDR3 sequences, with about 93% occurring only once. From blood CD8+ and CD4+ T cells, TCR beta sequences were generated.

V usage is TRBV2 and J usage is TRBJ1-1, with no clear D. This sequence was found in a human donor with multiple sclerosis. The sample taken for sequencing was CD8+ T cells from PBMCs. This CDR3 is CASSDSAEAFF. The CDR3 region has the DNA TGTGCCAGCAGTGATTCCGCTGAAGCTTTCTTT.